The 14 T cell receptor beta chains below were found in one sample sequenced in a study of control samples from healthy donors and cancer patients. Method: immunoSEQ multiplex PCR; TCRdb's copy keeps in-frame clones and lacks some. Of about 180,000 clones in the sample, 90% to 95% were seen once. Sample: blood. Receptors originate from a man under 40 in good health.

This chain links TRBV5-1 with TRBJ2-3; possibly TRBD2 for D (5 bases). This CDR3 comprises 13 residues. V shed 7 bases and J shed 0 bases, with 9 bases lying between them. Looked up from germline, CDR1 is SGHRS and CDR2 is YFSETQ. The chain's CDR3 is CASGAASTDTQYF. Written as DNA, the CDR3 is TGCGCCAGCGGAGCGGCTAGCACAGATACGCAGTATTTT. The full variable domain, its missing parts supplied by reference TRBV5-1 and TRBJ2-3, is KAGVTQTPRYLIKTRGQQVTLSCSPISGHRSVSWYQQTPGQGLQFLFEYFSETQRNKGNFPGRFSGRQFSNSRSEMNVSTLELGDSALYLCASGAASTDTQYFGPGTRLTVL.

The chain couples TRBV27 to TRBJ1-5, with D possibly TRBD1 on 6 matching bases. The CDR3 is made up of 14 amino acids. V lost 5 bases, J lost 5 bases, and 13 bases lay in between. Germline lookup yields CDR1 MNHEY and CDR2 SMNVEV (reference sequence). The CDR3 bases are TGTGCCAGCAGTCTGGGGGGGCCGGATCAGCCCCAGCATTTT. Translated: CASSLGGPDQPQHF.

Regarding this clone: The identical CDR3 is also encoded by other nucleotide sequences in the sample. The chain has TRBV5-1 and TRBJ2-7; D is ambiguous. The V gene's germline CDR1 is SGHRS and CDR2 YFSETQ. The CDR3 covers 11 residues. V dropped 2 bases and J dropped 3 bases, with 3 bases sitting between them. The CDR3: CASSFLYEQYF. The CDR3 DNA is TGCGCCAGCAGCTTTCTCTACGAGCAGTACTTC.

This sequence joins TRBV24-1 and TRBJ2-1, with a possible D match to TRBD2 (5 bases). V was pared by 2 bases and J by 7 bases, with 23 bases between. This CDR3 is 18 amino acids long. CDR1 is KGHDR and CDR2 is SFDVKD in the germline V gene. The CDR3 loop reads CATSDSGRVARSQNEQFF. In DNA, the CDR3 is TGTGCCACCAGTGATTCCGGACGGGTAGCGCGTTCGCAGAATGAGCAGTTCTTC.

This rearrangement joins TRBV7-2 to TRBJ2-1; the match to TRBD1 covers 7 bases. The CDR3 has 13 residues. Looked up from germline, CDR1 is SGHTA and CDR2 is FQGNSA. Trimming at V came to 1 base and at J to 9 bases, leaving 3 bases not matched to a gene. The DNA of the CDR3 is TGTGCCAGCAGCTTAGGAGGGGGCATTGAGCAGTTCTTC. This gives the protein CASSLGGGIEQFF.

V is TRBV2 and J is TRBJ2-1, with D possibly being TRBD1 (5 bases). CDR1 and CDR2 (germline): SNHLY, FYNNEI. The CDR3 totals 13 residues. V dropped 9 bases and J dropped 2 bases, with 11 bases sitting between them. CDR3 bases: TGTGCCAGTCAGACAGAAACCTACAATGAGCAGTTCTTC. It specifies CASQTETYNEQFF. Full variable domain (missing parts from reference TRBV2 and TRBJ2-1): EPEVTQTPSHQVTQMGQEVILRCVPISNHLYFYWYRQILGQKVEFLVSFYNNEISEKSEIFDDQFSVERPDGSNFTLKIRSTKLEDSAMYFCASQTETYNEQFFGPGTRLTVL.

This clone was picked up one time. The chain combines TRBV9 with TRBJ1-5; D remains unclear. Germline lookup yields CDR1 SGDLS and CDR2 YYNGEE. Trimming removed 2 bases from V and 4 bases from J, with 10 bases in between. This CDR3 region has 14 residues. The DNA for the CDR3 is TGTGCCAGCAGCGTTGGGTCGGGGAATCAGCCCCAGCATTTT. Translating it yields CASSVGSGNQPQHF.

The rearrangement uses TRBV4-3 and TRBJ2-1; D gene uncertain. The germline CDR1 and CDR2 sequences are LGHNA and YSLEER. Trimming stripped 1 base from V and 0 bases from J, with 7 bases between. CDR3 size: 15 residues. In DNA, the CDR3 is TGCGCCAGCAGCCAAGCCCGTCCCTCCTACAATGAGCAGTTCTTC. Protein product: CASSQARPSYNEQFF.

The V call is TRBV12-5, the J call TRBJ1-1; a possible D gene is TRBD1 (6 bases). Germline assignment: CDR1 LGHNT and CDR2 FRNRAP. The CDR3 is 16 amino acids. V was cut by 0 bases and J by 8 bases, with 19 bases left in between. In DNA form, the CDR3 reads TGTGCTAGTGGTTTGGTAGTGGGGGGCGCCGTGTCCGAAGCTTTCTTT. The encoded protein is CASGLVVGGAVSEAFF.

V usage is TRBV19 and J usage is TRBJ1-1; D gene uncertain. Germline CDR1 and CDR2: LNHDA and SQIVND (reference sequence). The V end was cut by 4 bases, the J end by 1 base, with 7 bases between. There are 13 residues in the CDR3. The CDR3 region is CASSTTRNTEAFF. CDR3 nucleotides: TGTGCCAGTAGTACCACGAGGAACACTGAAGCTTTCTTT.

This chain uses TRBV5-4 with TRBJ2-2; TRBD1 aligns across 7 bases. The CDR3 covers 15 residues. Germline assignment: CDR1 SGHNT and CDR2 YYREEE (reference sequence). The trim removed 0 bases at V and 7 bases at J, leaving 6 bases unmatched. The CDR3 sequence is CASSLGGGADGELFF. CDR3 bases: TGTGCCAGCAGCTTGGGAGGGGGCGCGGACGGGGAGCTGTTTTTT.

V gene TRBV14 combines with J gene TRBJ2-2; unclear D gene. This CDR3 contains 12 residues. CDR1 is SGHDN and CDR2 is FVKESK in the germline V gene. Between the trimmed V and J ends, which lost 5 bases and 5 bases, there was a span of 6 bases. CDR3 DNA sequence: TGTGCCAGCAGCACCGATACCGGGGAGCTGTTTTTT. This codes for CASSTDTGELFF.

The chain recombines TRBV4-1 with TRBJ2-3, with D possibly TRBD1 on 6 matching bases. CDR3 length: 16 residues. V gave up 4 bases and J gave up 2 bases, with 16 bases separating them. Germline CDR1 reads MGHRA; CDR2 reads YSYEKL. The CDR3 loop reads CASSPSSGGLTDTQYF. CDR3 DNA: TGCGCCAGCAGCCCGTCCAGTGGGGGCCTCACAGATACGCAGTATTTT.

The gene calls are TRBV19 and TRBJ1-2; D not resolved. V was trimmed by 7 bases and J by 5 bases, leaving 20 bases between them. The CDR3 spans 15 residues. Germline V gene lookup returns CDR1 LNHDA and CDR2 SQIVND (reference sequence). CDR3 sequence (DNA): TGTGCCAGTACCTCTCTTGATGGATACGGATATGGCTACACCTTC. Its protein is CASTSLDGYGYGYTF.